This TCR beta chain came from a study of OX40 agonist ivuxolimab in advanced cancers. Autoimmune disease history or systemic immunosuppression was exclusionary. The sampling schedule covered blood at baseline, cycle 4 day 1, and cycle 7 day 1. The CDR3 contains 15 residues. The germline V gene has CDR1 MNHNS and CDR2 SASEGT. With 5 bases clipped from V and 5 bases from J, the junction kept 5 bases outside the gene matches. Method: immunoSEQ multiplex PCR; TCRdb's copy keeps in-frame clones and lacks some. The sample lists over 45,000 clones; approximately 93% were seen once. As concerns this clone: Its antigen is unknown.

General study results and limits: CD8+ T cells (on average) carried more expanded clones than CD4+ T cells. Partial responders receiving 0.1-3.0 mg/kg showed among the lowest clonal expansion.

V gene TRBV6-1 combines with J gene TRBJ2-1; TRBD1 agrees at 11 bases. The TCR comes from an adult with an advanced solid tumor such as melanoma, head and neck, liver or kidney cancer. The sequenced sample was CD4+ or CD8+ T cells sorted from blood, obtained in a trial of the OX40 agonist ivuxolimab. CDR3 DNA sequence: TGTGCCAGCAGTCAAGGACAGGGGGCCCACAATGAGCAGTTCTTC. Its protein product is CASSQGQGAHNEQFF.